Listed below are T cell receptor beta chains from one sample, sequenced in a study of blood T cell repertoires in COVID-19. Profiling relied on immunoSEQ multiplex PCR, and the TCRdb table lists in-frame clones only, not all of them. The sample shows about 170,000 clones, around four fifths of them seen only once. Material: peripheral blood. The receptors were gathered from a woman over 75 with COVID-19, enrolled during active disease. CDR3s include the opening cysteine and the closing phenylalanine or tryptophan. The D gene is left open where the match is weak. Part of the rows lack a size; the others show once, few, many or a class for expanded clones.

TRBJ1-3 TRBV5-1 . . CASSLGGSSGNTIYF TGCGCCAGCAGCTTAGGCGGCTCCTCTGGAAACACCATATATTTT
TRBJ1-6 TRBV4-3 . . CASRTTVSSYNSPLHF TGCGCCAGCAGGACGACAGTCAGCTCCTATAATTCACCCCTCCACTTT
TRBJ2-2 TRBV4-1 . . CASSRGLGGGELFF TGCGCCAGCAGCCGGGGCCTGGGGGGCGGGGAGCTGTTTTTT
TRBJ2-1 TRBV7-6 . TRBD2 CASSPSAGGYNEQFF TGTGCCAGCAGCCCCTCAGCGGGGGGTTACAATGAGCAGTTCTTC
TRBJ2-2 TRBV7-9 . TRBD2 CASRFPSGLASAGELFF TGTGCCAGCAGGTTCCCCTCGGGACTAGCTAGTGCCGGGGAGCTGTTTTTT
TRBJ1-1 TRBV11-1 . . CASSLPGQTNTEAFF TGTGCCAGCAGCTTACCCGGACAGACTAACACTGAAGCTTTCTTT
TRBJ2-3 TRBV3-1/TRBV3-2 . TRBD2 CASSHASGGARDTQYF TGTGCCAGCAGCCACGCTAGCGGGGGGGCCCGGGATACGCAGTATTTT
TRBJ2-7 TRBV4-1 . TRBD2 CASSQSPAGLYEQYF TGCGCCAGCAGCCAATCCCCAGCGGGGCTCTACGAGCAGTACTTC
TRBJ2-7 TRBV6-5 . . CASSQGNEQYF TGTGCCAGCAGTCAGGGGAACGAGCAGTACTTC
TRBJ1-2 TRBV28 . . CASYKQGRIQVQGYTF TGTGCCAGCTACAAACAGGGCCGAATTCAGGTTCAGGGCTACACCTTC
TRBJ2-7 TRBV2 few TRBD1 CAGGQRTYEQYF TGTGCCGGGGGACAGAGGACCTACGAGCAGTACTTC
TRBJ2-7 TRBV7-3 few TRBD1 CASSRDRYYEQYF TGTGCCAGCAGCCGGGACAGATACTACGAGCAGTACTTC
TRBJ2-1 TRBV18 . . CASSRAAGGIHEQFF TGTGCCAGCTCACGGGCTGCTGGAGGGATTCATGAGCAGTTCTTC
TRBJ2-1 TRBV10-1 . TRBD2 CASSDSGPYNEQFF TGCGCCAGCAGTGATAGCGGGCCATACAATGAGCAGTTCTTC
TRBJ2-1 TRBV18 once TRBD1 CASSPGTGGANNEQFF TGTGCCAGCTCTCCCGGGACAGGGGGCGCCAACAATGAGCAGTTCTTC
TRBJ1-1 TRBV10-2 . TRBD1 CASRSTGEAFF TGCGCCAGCAGGTCGACAGGGGAAGCTTTCTTT
TRBJ2-1 TRBV5-1 . . CASSLVPGEGNEQFF TGCGCCAGCAGCTTGGTGCCAGGGGAAGGAAATGAGCAGTTCTTC
TRBJ2-1 TRBV28 . . CASTPETGYSYNEQFF TGTGCCAGCACTCCGGAAACAGGGTACTCCTACAATGAGCAGTTCTTC
TRBJ1-4 TRBV19 . . CASSIILGADTEKLFF TGTGCCAGTAGTATAATTTTGGGGGCCGACACTGAAAAACTGTTTTTT
TRBJ1-2 TRBV30 . . CAWSEWGGYGYTF TGTGCCTGGAGTGAATGGGGAGGTTATGGCTACACCTTC
TRBJ1-2 TRBV28 . . CASSFRGRGQGYTF TGTGCCAGCAGTTTCAGAGGCCGCGGACAAGGCTACACCTTC
TRBJ2-3 TRBV18 . . CASSPSAGLDTDTQYF TGTGCCAGCTCACCATCGGCAGGGCTGGACACAGATACGCAGTATTTT
TRBJ1-5 TRBV3-1/TRBV3-2 . TRBD1 CASSQARTGGAGQPQHF TGTGCCAGCAGCCAAGCGAGGACAGGGGGCGCGGGTCAGCCCCAGCATTTT
TRBJ2-2 TRBV7-6 . TRBD1 CASSRGQALDTGELFF TGTGCCAGCAGCCGTGGACAGGCTCTCGACACCGGGGAGCTGTTTTTT
TRBJ2-5 TRBV7-3 . TRBD2 CASSLGTSGPSTQYF TGTGCCAGCAGCTTAGGTACTAGCGGGCCTAGCACCCAGTACTTC
TRBJ1-2 TRBV5-4 . TRBD1 CASSPRGDRVYGYTF TGTGCCAGCAGCCCGAGAGGGGACAGGGTCTATGGCTACACCTTC
TRBJ2-7 TRBV7-2 . . CASSLGRRSSYEQYF TGTGCCAGCAGCTTAGGACGTAGGAGCTCCTACGAGCAGTACTTC
TRBJ2-2 TRBV11-2 . . CASSLRFRVNTGELFF TGTGCCAGCAGCTTAAGATTTCGGGTGAACACCGGGGAGCTGTTTTTT
TRBJ1-5 TRBV5-1 . . CASSSTFGQPQHF TGCGCCAGCAGCTCGACTTTCGGGCAGCCCCAGCATTTT
TRBJ2-7 TRBV6-5 . TRBD1 CASSYGQGTYEQYF TGTGCCAGCAGTTATGGACAGGGCACCTACGAGCAGTACTTC
TRBJ2-1 TRBV27 . . CASSPWRGDSYNEQFF TGTGCCAGCAGCCCCTGGAGGGGCGACTCCTACAATGAGCAGTTCTTC
TRBJ1-6 TRBV3-1/TRBV3-2 . . CASSQDPRSSYNSPLHF TGTGCCAGCAGCCAAGATCCCCGCAGCTCCTATAATTCACCCCTCCACTTT
TRBJ2-7 TRBV18 few TRBD2 CASSPPGLAGGLQYF TGTGCCAGCTCACCACCGGGACTAGCGGGAGGTTTGCAGTACTTC
TRBJ2-4 TRBV7-9 . TRBD1 CASSLSGGASKNIQYF TGTGCCAGCAGCTTATCAGGGGGCGCCTCCAAAAACATTCAGTACTTC
TRBJ1-2 TRBV18 . . CASSPTGSFNYGYTF TGTGCCAGCTCACCAACAGGGTCCTTTAACTATGGCTACACCTTC
TRBJ1-2 TRBV11-2 few . CASSPVRGGYGYTF TGTGCCAGCAGCCCAGTACGCGGAGGGTATGGCTACACCTTC
TRBJ2-1 TRBV5-5 . TRBD2 CASSSRLAGGPLDNEQFF TGTGCCAGCAGCTCGCGACTAGCGGGGGGACCTCTAGACAATGAGCAGTTCTTC
TRBJ2-7 TRBV4-2 . . CASSQERLSYEQYF TGTGCCAGCAGCCAAGAGCGGCTTTCCTACGAGCAGTACTTC
TRBJ2-1 TRBV10-3 . . CASGGMGSGRSYNEQFF TGTGCCTCTGGGGGGATGGGTAGCGGTCGCTCCTACAATGAGCAGTTCTTC
TRBJ1-6 TRBV10-3 . . CATRTGSLLSPLHF TGTGCCACCCGAACAGGGAGCCTCCTCTCACCCCTCCACTTT
TRBJ2-5 TRBV1 . . CTSSHPGQSKRTQYF TGCACCAGCAGCCACCCGGGACAATCCAAGAGGACCCAGTACTTC
TRBJ2-1 TRBV15 once TRBD2 CASRTSGNNEQFF TGTGCCTCCAGGACTAGCGGTAACAATGAGCAGTTCTTC
TRBJ2-3 TRBV24-1 . TRBD2 CATSDPAGLAGSTDTQYF TGTGCCACCAGTGATCCCGCGGGCCTAGCGGGATCTACAGATACGCAGTATTTT
TRBJ1-1 TRBV5-1 . . CASSNGPGQNTEAFF TGCGCCAGCAGCAACGGACCGGGACAGAACACTGAAGCTTTCTTT
TRBJ2-7 TRBV2 . TRBD2 CATKRGSSYEQYF TGTGCCACCAAGCGGGGGAGCTCCTACGAGCAGTACTTC
TRBJ2-5 TRBV5-1 . TRBD1 CASSSTGGGETQYF TGCGCCAGCAGCTCAACAGGGGGAGGAGAGACCCAGTACTTC
TRBJ2-7 TRBV30 . . CAWSGARLSSYEQYF TGTGCCTGGAGTGGTGCCAGGTTGTCTTCCTACGAGCAGTACTTC
TRBJ1-2 TRBV2 . . CASSPDRMGYGYTF TGTGCCAGCAGCCCGGACAGAATGGGCTATGGCTACACCTTC
TRBJ2-7 TRBV10-3 . TRBD2 CAISEYRGVKYEQYF TGTGCCATCAGTGAGTATCGGGGGGTCAAATACGAGCAGTACTTC
TRBJ2-3 TRBV13 . TRBD1 CASSRDREVFAQYF TGTGCCAGCAGCCGGGACAGGGAGGTTTTTGCGCAGTATTTT
TRBJ2-5 TRBV4-2 once TRBD2 CASRRLAGVGETQYF TGTGCCAGCAGAAGACTAGCGGGAGTAGGCGAGACCCAGTACTTC
TRBJ1-1 TRBV5-4 . TRBD1 CASSSLGQANTEAFF TGTGCCAGCAGCTCTCTGGGACAGGCGAACACTGAAGCTTTCTTT
TRBJ2-5 TRBV15 . TRBD1 CATSSHRGNKETQYF TGTGCCACCAGCAGTCACAGGGGCAATAAGGAGACCCAGTACTTC
TRBJ1-2 TRBV7-9 . . CASSRMTGGYGYTF TGTGCCAGCAGCCGAATGACAGGAGGTTACGGCTACACCTTC
TRBJ1-5 TRBV10-3 few . CAATDNRPNQPQHF TGTGCCGCTACGGACAACCGGCCCAATCAGCCCCAGCATTTT